Described below is a single T cell receptor (beta chain) sequence and its context. Other DNA variants within this sample encode the same CDR3. The repertoire was sequenced with immunoSEQ multiplex PCR; TCRdb's copy has only in-frame clones and lacks some. The sample gives about a million clones, approximately 68% of which show up once; over 1.3% is in the top ten. The data originate from a study of shared clonotypes between healthy human individuals. Across the whole study: Every donor yielded three CD4 naive, three CD4 memory, two CD8 naive and one CD8 memory plate.

V was cut by 5 bases and J by 0 bases, with 9 bases left in between. Germline V gene sequence: CDR1 SGHTA, CDR2 FQGNSA. The length of the CDR3 is 14 residues. The source is a man in his late teens or twenties in good health. The sample comprised memory CD4+ T cells sorted from blood. Documented subset: CD45RA-negative fraction. The rearrangement uses TRBV7-2 and TRBJ2-3; possible D gene TRBD2, 5 bases. The CDR3 loop is CASSLSVSTDTQYF. DNA for the CDR3: TGTGCCAGCAGCCTTAGCGTTAGCACAGATACGCAGTATTTT.